This TCR beta chain was documented in a study of T cells after yellow fever vaccination. Study details: Preparing low-cell-number fractions relied on SMART-Seq v4 Ultra Low Input. Study-wide findings and caveats: Abundant bulk-population clonotypes could contaminate the FACS-sorted repertoires. Post-booster repertoires again held most primary-vaccination clones (around 95% CD4, 80% to 90% CD8).

They built TCR cDNA with 5'RACE template switching, a step that put in a universal primer site and UMIs. TCRdb re-called the 5' RACE reads with MiXCR, one entry per CDR3 protein. The sample contains 350,000 to 550,000 distinct CDR3 sequences, under 20% of which appear only once. As for this clonotype: Antigen specificity is unknown.

The CDR3 spans 15 residues. Germline V gene data show CDR1 as LGHDT and CDR2 as YNNKEL (reference sequence). Trimming removed 2 bases from V and 7 bases from J, with 15 bases in between. The specimen comprised PBMCs, sampled before the yellow fever booster vaccination. The source is a man aged 18 to 35 who received the YFV17D yellow fever vaccine. The chain couples TRBV3-1 to TRBJ1-5; D gene ambiguous. CDR3 in amino acids: CASSQNIREEQPQHF. DNA for the CDR3: TGTGCCAGCAGCCAAAATATCCGGGAGGAACAGCCCCAGCATTTT.